One and the same sample provided the 25 T cell receptor beta chains below, sequenced in a study of shared clonotypes between healthy human individuals. The naive CD8 fraction comprised CD45RO-negative cells positively selected for CCR7 and excluded terminally differentiated effector memory CD45RA+ cells. Generated by immunoSEQ multiplex PCR, the TCRdb table keeps only in-frame clones and is missing some. The repertoire holds millions of clones, with about 95% as singletons. The sample was naive CD8+ T cells sorted from blood. The source is a man aged 18 to 30 in good health.

The chain has TRBV6-6 and TRBJ1-1, with a tentative D call TRBD1 (5 bases). The CDR3 spans 14 residues. Trimming shortened V by 0 bases and J by 4 bases, and 9 bases separated the two germline ends. CDR1 is MNHNY and CDR2 is SVGAGI in the germline V gene (reference sequence). This chain's CDR3 is CASSYSIGATEAFF. The CDR3 DNA is TGTGCCAGCAGTTACTCGATTGGGGCCACTGAAGCTTTCTTT.

The chain recombines TRBV2 with TRBJ2-5; possible D gene TRBD1, 6 bases. CDR3 length: 15 amino acids. The ends were cut back, 8 bases at V and 5 bases at J, with 21 bases in the middle. CDR1 and CDR2 from the germline V gene are SNHLY and FYNNEI. The CDR3 loop reads CASPSRQGNGETQYF. As DNA, the CDR3 is TGTGCCAGCCCCTCCCGGCAGGGGAATGGGGAGACCCAGTACTTC.

The chain combines TRBV1 with TRBJ2-2; TRBD2, the D gene given by the table, was not confirmed from the DNA. TRBV1 is labeled a pseudogene. This CDR3 region has 16 residues. DNA of the CDR3: TGCACCAGCGTTCCCGGACTAGCGGAGAACACCGGGGAGCTGTTTTTT. Protein: CTSVPGLAENTGELFF.

The rearrangement uses TRBV5-5 and TRBJ2-5, with 8 bases identical to TRBD1. The germline V gene encodes CDR1 SGHKS and CDR2 YYEKEE (reference sequence). Trimming cost V 2 bases and J 5 bases; bases outside gene matches: 8. This CDR3 is 15 amino acids long. The CDR3 nucleotides are TGTGCCAGCAGCTTTGGTTACAGGGGGTTGGAGACCCAGTACTTC. It codes for CASSFGYRGLETQYF.

The chain couples TRBV2 to TRBJ2-7, with TRBD1 matching over 7 bases. Per the germline V gene, CDR1 is SNHLY and CDR2 is FYNNEI. This CDR3 is 14 amino acids long. V shed 7 bases and J 3 bases; nucleotides not matched to a gene: 9. CDR3 loop: CASTQGTALYEQYF. The CDR3 DNA sequence: TGTGCCAGCACCCAGGGGACAGCCCTCTACGAGCAGTACTTC.

The chain couples TRBV19 to TRBJ2-1, with 9 bases identical to TRBD2. The CDR3 loop spans 15 amino acids. The V gene's germline CDR1 is LNHDA and CDR2 SQIVND (reference sequence). V lost 6 bases to trimming and J lost 7 bases; unmatched junction nucleotides: 10. The CDR3 sequence: CASSPLREGRNEQFF. DNA of the CDR3: TGTGCCAGTAGCCCTTTGCGGGAGGGCCGTAATGAGCAGTTCTTC.

The genes are TRBV27 and TRBJ2-3, with 7 bases lining up with TRBD2. CDR1 MNHEY and CDR2 SMNVEV come from the germline V gene (reference sequence). The CDR3 is 16 amino acids. The ends lost 6 bases at V and 5 bases at J; junction bases unmatched: 14. CDR3: CASSGPYGGGKDTQYF. CDR3 nucleotides: TGTGCCAGCAGCGGACCGTATGGCGGGGGAAAAGATACGCAGTATTTT.

A single count supports this clone. The J gene is TRBJ1-2, the V gene TRBV2; D might be TRBD1 (5 bases). This CDR3 is built from 13 residues. V shed 1 base and J shed 3 bases, with 6 bases lying between them. The germline V gene encodes CDR1 SNHLY and CDR2 FYNNEI. In DNA, the CDR3 is TGTGCCAGCAGTGAAGAGGGGTACTATGGCTACACCTTC. As protein: CASSEEGYYGYTF.

This clone was detected only a few times. Other DNA sequences in the sample encode the same CDR3. The rearrangement links TRBV9 to TRBJ2-2; D is undetermined. V lost 0 bases and J lost 6, with 3 bases in between. Germline V gene data show CDR1 as SGDLS and CDR2 as YYNGEE. The CDR3 runs 12 residues. The CDR3 nucleotides are TGTGCCAGCAGCGTAGCTCCCGGGGAGCTGTTTTTT. Protein: CASSVAPGELFF. Drawing the rest from reference TRBV9 and TRBJ2-2, the complete variable domain is DSGVTQTPKHLITATGQRVTLRCSPRSGDLSVYWYQQSLDQGLQFLIQYYNGEERAKGNILERFSAQQFPDLHSELNLSSLELGDSALYFCASSVAPGELFFGEGSRLTVL.

As for this clone: In the same sample, other DNA sequences code for this CDR3. V is TRBV5-1 and J is TRBJ1-1, with D unclear. Germline V gives CDR1 SGHRS, CDR2 YFSETQ. The CDR3 covers 13 residues. The germline V and J ends were trimmed by 0 bases and 0 bases, with 3 bases remaining between them. The CDR3 coding sequence is TGCGCCAGCAGCTTGGGGGTGAACACTGAAGCTTTCTTT. This codes for CASSLGVNTEAFF. The full variable domain, in which reference TRBV5-1 and TRBJ1-1 provide the parts outside the CDR3, is KAGVTQTPRYLIKTRGQQVTLSCSPISGHRSVSWYQQTPGQGLQFLFEYFSETQRNKGNFPGRFSGRQFSNSRSEMNVSTLELGDSALYLCASSLGVNTEAFFGQGTRLTVV.

CDR3 in DNA: TGCGCCAGCGGGCGCACTAGCGGGGGGCCGAACACCGGGGAGCTGTTTTTT. This gives the protein CASGRTSGGPNTGELFF. The chain couples TRBV10-1 to TRBJ2-2; 12 nucleotides match TRBD2. In germline, CDR1 is WNHNN, CDR2 SYGVQD (reference sequence). The CDR3 spans 17 residues. Trimming cost V 8 bases and J 0 bases; bases outside gene matches: 7.

The V gene is TRBV4-1, the J gene TRBJ2-3; TRBD2 is a possible D gene (6 bases). V was cut by 1 base and J by 4 bases, with 12 bases left in between. Germline loops: CDR1 MGHRA, CDR2 YSYEKL. The CDR3 loop spans 15 amino acids. CDR3 residues: CASSQGLGGPDTQYF. CDR3 in DNA: TGCGCCAGCAGCCAAGGGCTGGGAGGCCCAGATACGCAGTATTTT.

V usage is TRBV27 and J usage is TRBJ2-7; 7 positions agree with TRBD1. CDR1 is MNHEY and CDR2 is SMNVEV in the germline V gene (reference sequence). The CDR3 has 15 residues. V was clipped by 0 bases and J by 1 base; unmatched bases: 3. In DNA, the CDR3 is TGTGCCAGCAGTTTATCGCTGGACAGGTCCTACGAGCAGTACTTC. It codes for CASSLSLDRSYEQYF.

The chain carries TRBV14 and TRBJ2-7, with a possible D match to TRBD2 (6 bases). In germline, CDR1 is SGHDN, CDR2 FVKESK. This CDR3 region has 14 residues. Trimming shortened V by 4 bases and J by 2 bases, and 12 bases separated the two germline ends. CDR3 sequence (DNA): TGTGCCAGCAGCCCCTACTCGGGGGCCTACGAGCAGTACTTC. It specifies CASSPYSGAYEQYF.

The rearrangement links TRBV2 to TRBJ2-5; D not certain. The CDR3 length is 13 residues. With 6 bases removed from V and 1 base from J, the gap between germline ends came to 9 bases. The germline CDR1 and CDR2 sequences are SNHLY and FYNNEI. In DNA form, the CDR3 reads TGTGCCAGCAGAATTCCCTCCCAAGAGACCCAGTACTTC. Encoded protein: CASRIPSQETQYF.

The chain links TRBV27 to TRBJ2-7; 7 nucleotides align to TRBD2. The V and J ends lost 4 bases and 6 bases, in that order; junction bases with no gene match: 9. This CDR3 spans 14 amino acids. Germline lookup yields CDR1 MNHEY and CDR2 SMNVEV (reference sequence). CDR3 sequence: CASSYLADLAEQYF. The CDR3 coding sequence is TGTGCCAGCAGTTATCTAGCGGATCTCGCCGAGCAGTACTTC.

The chain links TRBV28 to TRBJ1-4, with unresolved D. V was clipped by 5 bases and J by 0 bases, with 22 bases between them. Germline V CDR1 and CDR2: MDHEN, SYDVKM. CDR3 size: 19 residues. The CDR3: CASSKLRVLLHATNEKLFF. CDR3 in DNA: TGTGCCAGCAGTAAACTCCGGGTCCTACTCCACGCAACTAATGAAAAACTGTTTTTT.

The CDR3 protein is CASSLGDRGNGYTF. The CDR3 DNA reads TGTGCCAGCAGCTTGGGCGACAGGGGGAATGGCTACACCTTC. J is TRBJ1-2 and V is TRBV5-6, with TRBD1 identical over 9 bases. Looked up from germline, CDR1 is SGHDT and CDR2 is YYEEEE. This CDR3 spans 14 amino acids. Unmatched junction bases numbered 3, after V lost 0 bases and J lost 6 bases.

The chain uses TRBV5-1 and TRBJ2-7; 7 bases agree with TRBD1. The V segment lost 4 bases and the J segment 3 bases; nucleotides outside the gene matches: 7. Germline V CDR1 and CDR2: SGHRS, YFSETQ. This CDR3 contains 14 residues. The CDR3 loop is CASSLGTAGYEQYF. The CDR3 region has the DNA TGCGCCAGCAGCCTAGGGACAGCAGGCTACGAGCAGTACTTC. The full variable domain, with the rest looked up from reference TRBV5-1 and TRBJ2-7, is KAGVTQTPRYLIKTRGQQVTLSCSPISGHRSVSWYQQTPGQGLQFLFEYFSETQRNKGNFPGRFSGRQFSNSRSEMNVSTLELGDSALYLCASSLGTAGYEQYFGPGTRLTVT.

Worth noting for this clone: This CDR3 is also generated by other DNA sequences in the sample. The chain uses TRBV19 and TRBJ1-2; possibly TRBD1 for D (5 bases). Trimming pared 3 bases from V and 8 bases from J, leaving 13 bases between. CDR3 length: 13 residues. Germline CDR1 reads LNHDA; CDR2 reads SQIVND (reference sequence). CDR3 DNA: TGTGCCAGTAGTATCGGTTCGGGGGACGGCTACACCTTC. Protein product: CASSIGSGDGYTF.

Of note for this clone: The junction differs from germline at one of its ends, possibly a read error. V usage is TRBV15 and J usage is TRBJ1-5, with D possibly matching TRBD1 (5 bases). The CDR3 consists of 15 residues. The germline CDR1 and CDR2 sequences are LNHNV and YYDKDF (reference sequence). This chain's CDR3 is CATSGERTHNQPQHF. The CDR3 nucleotides are TGTGCCACCAGCGGAGAGCGGACACATAATCAGCCCCAGCATTTT.

The chain has TRBV7-8 and TRBJ2-1, with TRBD2 identical over 11 bases. The germline gives CDR1 SGHVS, CDR2 FQNEAQ. V shed 5 bases, J shed 7 bases, and the junction held 13 bases outside the gene matches. There are 17 residues in the CDR3. The CDR3 loop reads CASSHTVLAGDRNEQFF. CDR3 in DNA: TGTGCCAGCAGCCATACTGTACTAGCGGGAGATCGGAATGAGCAGTTCTTC.

The CDR3 sequence: CASSYGLAVSTDTQYF. DNA of the CDR3: TGTGCCAGCAGTTACGGACTAGCGGTTAGCACAGATACGCAGTATTTT. The gene calls are TRBV6-5 and TRBJ2-3; 10 positions agree with TRBD2. Germline V lookup: CDR1 MNHEY, CDR2 SVGAGI. This CDR3 region has 16 residues. With V trimmed by 2 bases and J by 0 bases, 2 bases remained unmatched.

For the CDR3, the DNA is TGCGCCAGCAGTGAGTACGGGAGGGTGGCAGATACGCAGTATTTT. It specifies CASSEYGRVADTQYF. The V call is TRBV10-2, the J call TRBJ2-3; 8 positions match TRBD2. This CDR3 region has 15 residues. Trimming removed 1 base from V and 4 bases from J; junction bases left unmatched: 4. The V gene's germline CDR1 is WSHSY and CDR2 SAAADI.

The V and J genes are TRBV5-6 and TRBJ2-7; tentatively, D is TRBD2 (5 bases). V was clipped by 0 bases and J by 5 bases, with 12 bases between them. CDR1 and CDR2 (germline): SGHDT, YYEEEE. This CDR3 has 14 amino acids. This CDR3 is CASSLVRGRNEQYF. DNA of the CDR3: TGTGCCAGCAGCTTGGTCCGGGGAAGAAACGAGCAGTACTTC.